Below, one T cell receptor (beta chain) is given with its context. The sample comes from a study of blood T cell repertoires in COVID-19. Assay: immunoSEQ multiplex PCR; the TCRdb copy retains only in-frame clones and omits some. The sample lists about 270,000 clones, 82% seen once, with under 3.5% in the top ten. The CDR3 has 15 amino acids. V lost 3 bases, J lost 0 bases, and 6 bases lay in between. Germline-derived CDR1 and CDR2 are LNHDA and SQIVND (reference sequence). This TCR came from a woman younger than 35 with acute or convalescent COVID-19. This chain links TRBV19 with TRBJ2-6; the D is unclear. Sequenced input: peripheral blood. The CDR3 reads CASSMGVSGANVLTF. The CDR3 DNA reads TGTGCCAGTAGTATGGGCGTCTCTGGGGCCAACGTCCTGACTTTC.